These T cell receptor beta chains were read from a single sample in a study of T-cell reconstitution after alpha-beta-depleted transplantation in children. Using its own MiXCR run on the PCR reads, TCRdb lists one record per CDR3 protein. The sample carries about 900,000 distinct CDR3 sequences, 25% to 30% recorded once. The input for sequencing was PBMCs, mostly from graft donor cells, taken 360 days after TCRalphabeta/CD19-depleted stem cell transplant. Source of these receptors: a boy under two years old who had a stem cell transplant for SCID, so the T cells may come from the graft donor. The CDR3 runs from the conserved cysteine through the conserved F or W. The D gene is left open where the match is weak. Some rows have no size entry. The others give once, few or many, or a class for an expanded clone.

D gene,J gene,V gene,clone size,CDR3 DNA,CDR3 protein
TRBD1,TRBJ2-7,TRBV12-3/TRBV12-4,few,TGTGCCAGCAGTACGCGGACAGGACCCTACGAGCAGTACTTC,CASSTRTGPYEQYF
NA,TRBJ2-5,TRBV12-3/TRBV12-4,few,TGTGCCAGCAGTCAAAGTCGGACGGCCCTTCAGACCCAGTACTTC,CASSQSRTALQTQYF
TRBD2,TRBJ2-1,TRBV12-3/TRBV12-4,NA,TGTGCCAGCAGTCCCCGGGGGGCTAGCGGGGGAGCCTACAATGAGCAGTTCTTC,CASSPRGASGGAYNEQFF
NA,TRBJ2-5,TRBV2,NA,TGTGCCAGCAGTGAAAGGAGCTACCGGGCTCAGTACTTC,CASSERSYRAQYF
NA,TRBJ2-1,TRBV14,NA,TGTGCCAGCAGCCCCAGATTTGGCAGGCTACCCTACAATGAGCAGTTCTTC,CASSPRFGRLPYNEQFF
NA,TRBJ2-7,TRBV11-2,NA,TGTGCCAGCAGCTTAGATCGAGGGGCACAGATCTACGAGCAGTACTTC,CASSLDRGAQIYEQYF
NA,TRBJ2-7,TRBV12-3/TRBV12-4,few,TGTGCCAGCAGTTTAGGTCAGGGAAAAAGGGCCTACGAGCAGTACTTC,CASSLGQGKRAYEQYF
TRBD1,TRBJ1-5,TRBV5-1,few,TGCGCCAGCAGCGCGGGACAGGGCTCTGATCAGCCCCAGCATTTT,CASSAGQGSDQPQHF
TRBD2,TRBJ2-1,TRBV25-1,NA,TGTGCCAGCAGTGAACCCCTAGCGGGCGGTAATGAGCAGTTCTTC,CASSEPLAGGNEQFF
TRBD1,TRBJ2-3,TRBV29-1,NA,TGCAGCGTGATACAGGGGTCGTACACAGATACGCAGTATTTT,CSVIQGSYTDTQYF